The clone carrying this T cell receptor (beta chain) has at least ten counts. The CDR3 has 15 residues. Germline CDR1 reads ENHRY; CDR2 reads SYGVKD. The V end was cut by 7 bases, the J end by 2 bases, with 15 bases between. One entry per CDR3 protein results from TCRdb running MiXCR on the RT-PCR reads. The sample holds about 680,000 distinct CDR3 sequences; 12% to 15% are singletons and the top ten take 3% to 4.5%. The specimen was memory CD4+ T cells from blood. V and J are TRBV10-3 and TRBJ1-3; no definite D call. The TCR sequence derives from a female donor in good health, serving as a healthy control. The CDR3 nucleotides are TGTGCCATCACTGACTTGCCGGGCGCTGGAAACACCATATATTTT. The encoded protein is CAITDLPGAGNTIYF.